This T cell receptor beta chain was obtained from a study of shared clonotypes between healthy human individuals. This CDR3 has 15 residues. Trimming cost V 4 bases and J 0 bases, with 13 bases left between them. The V gene's germline CDR1 is MDHEN and CDR2 SYDVKM. The count of this clone is one. The antigen is unknown. Sorted-subset replicate PCRs used 200 ng DNA, about 30,000 T cell genomes. Sequenced by immunoSEQ multiplex PCR; TCRdb stores in-frame clones only, minus some. The sample carries about 1 million clones, about three quarters recorded once. General study results and limits: Blood was the sole source, and tissue repertoires probably differ.

Sequencing was performed on memory CD4+ T cells sorted from blood. The subset denotes: CD45RA-negative fraction. The rearrangement links TRBV28 to TRBJ2-7, with D maybe TRBD2 (6 bases). This clonotype originated in a man between 18 and 35 years old in good health. This chain's CDR3 is CASSSPGAHSYEQYF. In DNA form, the CDR3 reads TGTGCCAGCAGTTCCCCGGGAGCCCACTCCTACGAGCAGTACTTC.